This TCR beta chain comes out of a study of T cells in tuberculosis. The CDR3 totals 14 residues. V gave up 5 bases and J gave up 3 bases, with 14 bases separating them. CDR1 and CDR2 from the germline V gene are PRHDT and FYEKMQ (reference sequence). No alpha-beta pairing information exists for these sequences. Using immunoSEQ multiplex PCR, the repertoire was profiled, and TCRdb retains in-frame clones only, with some absent. The table has 88,000 or so clones, roughly 93% seen once. Sorting used thawed, overnight-rested PBMC stained with anti-CD3, a viability dye and GMM-loaded CD1B tetramer. C32 glucose monomycolate from Rhodococcus equi was loaded onto the CD1B tetramers. CD14-expressing monocytes were removed from PBMC before cryopreservation and sorting.

What was sequenced was CD1b-GMM tetramer-negative cells sorted from PBMCs. The chain carries TRBV13 and TRBJ2-7; D may be TRBD2 (6 bases). This receptor was obtained from an adult woman with latent tuberculosis. CDR3 amino acids: CASSRRTKLYEQYF. Here the CDR3 DNA reads TGTGCCAGCAGCCGCCGGACTAAACTCTACGAGCAGTACTTC.